This TCR beta chain comes out of a study of T cells in Graves' hyperthyroidism and ophthalmopathy. General observations from the study: Ophthalmopathy was told apart from stable hyperthyroidism by a 13 V-J model.

Amplified regions were TCR beta CDR3 sequences from RNA transcripts. When the TCR CDR3 underwent first-round RT-PCR, the HTBI primer set was used. MiXCR, applied by TCRdb to the multiplex PCR reads, yields one record per CDR3 protein. Here the sample spans 650,000 to 750,000 distinct CDR3 sequences, around 13% being singletons. Hyperthyroidism in the patients, aged 18 to 65, was newly diagnosed and under 2 months in duration. CDR3 size: 19 residues. Looked up from germline, CDR1 is LNHDA and CDR2 is SQIVND (reference sequence). With 3 bases removed from V and 3 bases from J, the gap between germline ends came to 25 bases. This clonotype was detected a few times. Its target is not known.

The specimen sequenced was blood. This TCR derives from a woman between 18 and 29 years old with Graves' hyperthyroidism. The chain joins TRBV19 to TRBJ2-3, with a possible D match to TRBD2 (7 bases). Written as DNA, the CDR3 is TGTGCCAGTAGTATGGGGAGCGGGATTGAGGAGGGGGAGACAGATACGCAGTATTTT. It is translated as CASSMGSGIEEGETDTQYF. Variable domain in full (rest from reference TRBV19 and TRBJ2-3): DGGITQSPKYLFRKEGQNVTLSCEQNLNHDAMYWYRQDPGQGLRLIYYSQIVNDFQKGDIAEGYSVSREKKESFPLTVTSAQKNPTAFYLCASSMGSGIEEGETDTQYFGPGTRLTVL.